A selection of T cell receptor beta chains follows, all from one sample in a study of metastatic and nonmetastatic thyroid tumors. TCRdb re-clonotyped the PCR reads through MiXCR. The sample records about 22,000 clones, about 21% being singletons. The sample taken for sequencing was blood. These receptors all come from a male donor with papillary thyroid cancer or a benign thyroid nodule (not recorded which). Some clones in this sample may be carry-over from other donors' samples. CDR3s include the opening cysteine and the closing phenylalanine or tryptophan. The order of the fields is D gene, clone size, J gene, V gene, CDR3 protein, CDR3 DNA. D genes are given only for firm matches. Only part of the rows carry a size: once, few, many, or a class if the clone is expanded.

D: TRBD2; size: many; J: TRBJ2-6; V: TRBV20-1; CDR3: CSAAGGGVGANVLTF; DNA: TGCAGTGCTGCCGGGGGAGGGGTTGGGGCCAACGTCCTGACTTTC
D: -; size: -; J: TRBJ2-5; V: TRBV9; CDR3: CTSSVSSVRASETQYF; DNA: TGTACCAGCAGCGTATCCAGCGTGAGGGCCTCCGAGACCCAGTACTTT
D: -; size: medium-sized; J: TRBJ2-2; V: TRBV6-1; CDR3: CASSSTEEGLGELFF; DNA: TGTGCCAGCAGTTCTACCGAGGAGGGGCTCGGGGAGCTGTTTTTT
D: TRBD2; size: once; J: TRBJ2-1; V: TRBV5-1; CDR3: CASSQKLAGAVNEQFF; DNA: TGCGCCAGCAGCCAAAAACTAGCGGGAGCCGTGAATGAGCAGTTCTTC
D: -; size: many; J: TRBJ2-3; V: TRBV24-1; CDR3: CATSDSSETDTQYF; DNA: TGTGCCACCAGTGATAGTTCTGAGACAGATACGCAGTATTTT
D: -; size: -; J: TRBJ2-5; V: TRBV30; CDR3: CAWSLRGAAVETQYF; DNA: TGTGCCTGGAGTTTACGAGGGGCGGCGGTGGAGACCCAGTACTTC
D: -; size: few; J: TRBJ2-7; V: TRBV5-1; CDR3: CASSLVLGGYEQYF; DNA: TGCGCCAGCAGCTTAGTACTAGGCGGGTACGAGCAGTACTTC
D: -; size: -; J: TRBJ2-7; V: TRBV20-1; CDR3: CSTATGHEVYEQYF; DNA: TGCAGTACGGCAACCGGACATGAGGTCTACGAGCAGTACTTC
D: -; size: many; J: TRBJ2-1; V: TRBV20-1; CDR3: CSASISIVDEQFF; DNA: TGCAGTGCTAGTATCTCTATAGTCGATGAGCAGTTCTTC
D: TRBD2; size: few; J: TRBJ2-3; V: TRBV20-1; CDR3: CSVQTSGLKDTQYF; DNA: TGCAGTGTTCAGACTAGCGGGTTAAAAGATACGCAGTATTTT
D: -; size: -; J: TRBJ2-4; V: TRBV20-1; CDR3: CSARNPELSTNENPELAKNIQYF; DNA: TGCAGTGCTAGAAACCCGGAACTCTCTACAAACGAAAATCCAGAGCTAGCCAAAAACATTCAGTACTTC
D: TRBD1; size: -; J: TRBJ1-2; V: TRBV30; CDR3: CAWRTGRRYGYTF; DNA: TGTGCCTGGAGGACAGGGCGTCGCTATGGCTACACCTTC
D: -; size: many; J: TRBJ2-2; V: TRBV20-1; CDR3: CSARRGGLAYTGELFF; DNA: TGCAGTGCTAGGAGGGGTGGGCTAGCGTACACCGGGGAGCTGTTTTTT
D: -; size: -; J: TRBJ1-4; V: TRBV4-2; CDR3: CASREDGEKLFF; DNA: TGTGCCAGCAGAGAGGATGGAGAAAAACTGTTTTTT
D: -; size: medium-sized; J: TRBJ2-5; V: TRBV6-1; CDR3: CASSPLRAQYF; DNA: TGTGCCAGCAGCCCCCTAAGGGCCCAGTACTTC
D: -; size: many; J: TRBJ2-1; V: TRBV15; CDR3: CATRTTRGEAGLAYNEQFF; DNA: TGTGCCACCAGAACCACCAGGGGAGAAGCGGGACTCGCTTACAATGAGCAGTTCTTC
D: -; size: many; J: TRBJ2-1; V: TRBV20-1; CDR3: CSARAPRGLGGNYNEQFF; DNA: TGCAGTGCTAGAGCCCCCCGAGGGCTGGGCGGGAACTACAATGAGCAGTTCTTC
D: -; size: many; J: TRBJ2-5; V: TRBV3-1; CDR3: CASSQRRSRAQYF; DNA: TGTGCCAGCAGCCAACGGCGGTCGCGGGCCCAGTACTTC
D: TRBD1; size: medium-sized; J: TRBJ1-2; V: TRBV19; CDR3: CASTRTGENYGYTF; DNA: TGTGCCAGTACTCGGACAGGGGAGAACTATGGCTACACCTTC
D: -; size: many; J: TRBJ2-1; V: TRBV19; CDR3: CAGSQPPQFF; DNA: TGTGCCGGTTCTCAGCCTCCGCAGTTCTTC
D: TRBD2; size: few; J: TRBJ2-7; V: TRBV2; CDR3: CASRGTSGRAVYEQYF; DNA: TGTGCCAGCAGAGGGACTAGCGGGAGGGCTGTCTACGAGCAGTACTTC
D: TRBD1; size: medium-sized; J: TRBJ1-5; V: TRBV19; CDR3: CASNPTGPYNQPQHF; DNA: TGTGCCAGTAACCCGACAGGGCCCTACAATCAGCCCCAGCATTTT
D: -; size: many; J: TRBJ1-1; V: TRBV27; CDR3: CASSLGGGTEAFF; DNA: TGTGCCAGCAGTTTGGGGGGCGGCACTGAAGCTTTCTTT
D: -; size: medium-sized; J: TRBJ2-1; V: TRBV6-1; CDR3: CASSRDFSSYNEQFF; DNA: TGTGCCAGCAGTAGGGACTTTAGCTCCTACAATGAGCAGTTCTTC
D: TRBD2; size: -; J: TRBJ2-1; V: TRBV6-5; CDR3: CASSYSAPLTSGLEFF; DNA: TGTGCCAGCAGTTACTCGGCCCCCTTGACTAGCGGCCTAGAGTTCTTC
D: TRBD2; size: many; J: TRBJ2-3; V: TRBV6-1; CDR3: CASSETGLAPSTDTQYF; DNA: TGTGCCAGCAGTGAAACGGGACTAGCCCCGAGCACAGATACGCAGTATTTT
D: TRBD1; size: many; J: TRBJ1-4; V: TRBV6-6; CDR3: CASSYSGRGQFEEKLFF; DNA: TGTGCCAGCAGTTACTCGGGCAGGGGGCAGTTCGAGGAAAAACTGTTTTTT
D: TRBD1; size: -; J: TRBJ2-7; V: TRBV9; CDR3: CAISFVQGALDEQYF; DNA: TGTGCCATCAGCTTCGTACAGGGGGCGTTGGACGAGCAGTACTTC
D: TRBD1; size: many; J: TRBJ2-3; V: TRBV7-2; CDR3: CASSLGTGPDTQYF; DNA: TGTGCCAGCAGCTTAGGGACAGGGCCAGATACGCAGTATTTT
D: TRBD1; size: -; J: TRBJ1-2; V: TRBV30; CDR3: CAWDRGLAYGYTF; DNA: TGTGCCTGGGACAGGGGGTTGGCCTATGGCTACACCTTC
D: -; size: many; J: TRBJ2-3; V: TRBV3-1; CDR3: CASSYKGWGTQYF; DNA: TGTGCCAGCAGTTATAAGGGCTGGGGTACGCAGTATTTT
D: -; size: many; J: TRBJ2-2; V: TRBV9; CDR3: CASSAADTGELFF; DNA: TGTGCCAGCAGCGCCGCGGACACCGGGGAGCTGTTTTTT
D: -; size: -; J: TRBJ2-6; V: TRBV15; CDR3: CATSLSLSGANVLTF; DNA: TGCGCCACCAGCCTGAGTCTCTCTGGGGCCAACGTCCTGACTTTC
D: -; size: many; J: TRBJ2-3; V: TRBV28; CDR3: CASSPQTGTTDTQYF; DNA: TGTGCCAGCAGTCCGCAGACTGGGACGACAGATACGCAGTATTTT
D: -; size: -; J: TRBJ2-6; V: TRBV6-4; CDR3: CASSGGAGDNVLTF; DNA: TGTGCCAGCAGTGGGGGGGCAGGGGACAACGTCCTGACTTTC
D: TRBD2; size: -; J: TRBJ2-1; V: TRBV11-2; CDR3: CASSLDSGRALKEQFF; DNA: TGTGCCAGCAGCTTAGATAGCGGGAGGGCCTTAAAAGAGCAGTTCTTC
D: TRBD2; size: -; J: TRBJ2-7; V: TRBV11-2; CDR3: CASANPAGVYEQYF; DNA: TGTGCCAGCGCCAACCCCGCGGGAGTCTACGAGCAGTACTTC
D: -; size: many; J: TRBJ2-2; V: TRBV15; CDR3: CATSRAGGRAGELFF; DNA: TGTGCCACCAGCAGAGCCGGGGGTCGCGCCGGGGAGCTGTTTTTT
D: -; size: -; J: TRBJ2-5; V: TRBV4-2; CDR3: CASRRVGDQETQYF; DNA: TGTGCCAGCAGACGAGTGGGGGACCAAGAGACCCAGTACTTC
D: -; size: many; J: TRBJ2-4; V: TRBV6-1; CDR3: CASHGGSGNIQYF; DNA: TGTGCCAGCCACGGAGGTAGCGGAAACATTCAGTACTTC
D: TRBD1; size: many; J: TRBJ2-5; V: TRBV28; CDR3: CASSWDRAYQETQYF; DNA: TGTGCCAGCAGTTGGGACAGGGCGTACCAAGAGACCCAGTACTTC
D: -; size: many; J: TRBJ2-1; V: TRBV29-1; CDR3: CSSRLSHNEQFF; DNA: TGCAGCTCCCGGCTAAGTCACAATGAGCAGTTCTTC
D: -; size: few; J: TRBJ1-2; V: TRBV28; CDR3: CASSLLAGVDGYTF; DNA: TGTGCCAGCAGTTTATTGGCAGGTGTGGATGGCTACACCTTC
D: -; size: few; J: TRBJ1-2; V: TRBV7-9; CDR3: CASSFDSRTQGYTF; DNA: TGTGCCAGCAGCTTTGACAGCCGGACGCAAGGCTACACCTTC